The rows below give T cell receptor beta chains drawn from one sample of a study of blood T cell repertoires in COVID-19. Method: immunoSEQ multiplex PCR; TCRdb's copy keeps in-frame clones and lacks some. The repertoire holds about 480,000 clones, with about 88% as singletons. The sequenced sample was peripheral blood. The source is a man aged 18 to 29 with COVID-19, enrolled during active disease. CDR3s include the opening cysteine and the closing phenylalanine or tryptophan. Fields, in order: clone size, J gene, D gene, V gene, CDR3 DNA, CDR3 protein. D genes are given only for firm matches. The size field is filled for only some rows; it gives once, few, many or a size class.

clone_size: -
j_call: TRBJ1-1
d_call: -
v_call: TRBV6-1
cdr3_nt: TGTGCCAGCAGTGAAGCGCGCGGTGGGAGGAACACTGAAGCTTTCTTT
cdr3_aa: CASSEARGGRNTEAFF

clone_size: -
j_call: TRBJ1-4
d_call: TRBD1
v_call: TRBV5-1
cdr3_nt: TGCGCCAGCAGCACCCTAACAGGGGATAATGAAAAACTGTTTTTT
cdr3_aa: CASSTLTGDNEKLFF

clone_size: -
j_call: TRBJ2-1
d_call: TRBD2
v_call: TRBV3-1/TRBV3-2
cdr3_nt: TGTGCCAGCAGCCAACCCGGGACTAGCGGGCTTAATGAGCAGTTCTTC
cdr3_aa: CASSQPGTSGLNEQFF

clone_size: -
j_call: TRBJ1-1
d_call: -
v_call: TRBV5-1
cdr3_nt: TGCGCCAGCAGCTACGGGGAGAACACTGAAGCTTTCTTT
cdr3_aa: CASSYGENTEAFF

clone_size: few
j_call: TRBJ1-2
d_call: TRBD1
v_call: TRBV30
cdr3_nt: TGTGCCTGGAGTGTACAGGGGTTGGCCTATGGCTACACCTTC
cdr3_aa: CAWSVQGLAYGYTF

clone_size: -
j_call: TRBJ2-7
d_call: TRBD2
v_call: TRBV19
cdr3_nt: TGTGCCAGTAGCCACTTCGCGGGGGTGAGCTACGAGCAGTACTTC
cdr3_aa: CASSHFAGVSYEQYF

clone_size: -
j_call: TRBJ2-1
d_call: TRBD2
v_call: TRBV7-6
cdr3_nt: TGTGCCAGCAGCTTAGGGATAGCGGGAGAGACCAGCAATGAGCAGTTCTTC
cdr3_aa: CASSLGIAGETSNEQFF

clone_size: -
j_call: TRBJ1-2
d_call: -
v_call: TRBV2
cdr3_nt: TGTGCCAGCAGCGTCACAGGGTTAGAGCACTATGGCTACACCTTC
cdr3_aa: CASSVTGLEHYGYTF

clone_size: -
j_call: TRBJ1-3
d_call: -
v_call: TRBV7-6
cdr3_nt: TGTGCCAGCAGCCGAGGAGCCCAGGGAAACACCATATATTTT
cdr3_aa: CASSRGAQGNTIYF

clone_size: -
j_call: TRBJ2-3
d_call: -
v_call: TRBV2
cdr3_nt: TGTGCCAGCGGACTTAGGGAAGATACGCAGTATTTT
cdr3_aa: CASGLREDTQYF

clone_size: once
j_call: TRBJ1-2
d_call: -
v_call: TRBV18
cdr3_nt: TGTGCCAGCTCACCGGGCCGGTACTATGGCTACACCTTC
cdr3_aa: CASSPGRYYGYTF

clone_size: -
j_call: TRBJ1-3
d_call: -
v_call: TRBV7-9
cdr3_nt: TGTGCCATCCTTAAGGTACAGGGCGAATCGGGAAACACCATATATTTT
cdr3_aa: CAILKVQGESGNTIYF